This paragraph covers one T cell receptor beta chain sequence. Its cognate antigen is unknown. Every patient experienced relapse after autologous stem cell transplantation, and brentuximab vedotin exposure varied. These data belong to a study of PD-1 blockade in classical Hodgkin lymphoma. At the level of the study: Patients had nivolumab dosed at 3 mg/kg, delivered intravenously every 2 weeks.

The table came from immunoSEQ multiplex PCR; TCRdb's copy has only in-frame clones and leaves some out. Here the sample spans under 30,000 clones, roughly four fifths being singletons. Study-level points and caveats: Newly diagnosed patients and complete responders had comparable diversity at baseline. Relapsed/refractory patients reportedly had the lowest baseline TCR diversity, below newly diagnosed patients, who were below healthy donors. CD4+ TCR diversity rose significantly by C4D1, and CD8+ TCR diversity did not.

Specimen: peripheral blood mononuclear cells (PBMCs), collected before the second cycle of nivolumab. The sequence derives from a human donor with classical Hodgkin lymphoma.

CDR3 DNA: TGTGCCAGCTCACAAATTGGTAGGTTGAACACTGAAGCTTTCTTT. The encoded protein is CASSQIGRLNTEAFF. This chain uses TRBV18 with TRBJ1-1; no firm D call. The CDR3 consists of 15 residues. The germline V gene encodes CDR1 KGHSH and CDR2 LQKENI. V shed 4 bases and J shed 0 bases, with 12 bases lying between them.